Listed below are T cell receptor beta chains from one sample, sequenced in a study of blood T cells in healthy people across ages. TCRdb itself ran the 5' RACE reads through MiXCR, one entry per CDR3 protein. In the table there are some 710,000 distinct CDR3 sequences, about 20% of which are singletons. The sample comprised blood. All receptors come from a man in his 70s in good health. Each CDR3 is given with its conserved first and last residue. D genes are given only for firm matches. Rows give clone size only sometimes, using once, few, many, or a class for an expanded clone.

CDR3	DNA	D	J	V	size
CASSKDWPQPQHF	TGTGCCAGCAGCAAGGACTGGCCTCAGCCCCAGCATTTT	NA	TRBJ1-5	TRBV12-3/TRBV12-4	NA
CSARGRTGAEEKLFF	TGCAGTGCTAGAGGCAGGACAGGGGCGGAAGAAAAACTGTTTTTT	TRBD1	TRBJ1-4	TRBV20-1	few
CAGSEQFGTEAFF	TGTGCCGGCAGTGAACAATTCGGCACTGAAGCTTTCTTT	NA	TRBJ1-1	TRBV27	few
CASSLYGFREQYF	TGCGCCAGCAGCTTGTATGGGTTCCGAGAGCAGTACTTC	NA	TRBJ2-7	TRBV5-1	few
CASSLALGEGTEAFF	TGTGCCAGCAGCTTAGCTTTAGGAGAGGGTACTGAAGCTTTCTTT	NA	TRBJ1-1	TRBV7-9	many
CASSSRQGWNEQFF	TGTGCCAGCAGCTCTCGGCAGGGATGGAATGAGCAGTTCTTC	NA	TRBJ2-1	TRBV7-2	few
CASSPDRQIYGCTF	TGTGCCAGCTCACCCGATCGACAGATATATGGCTGCACCTTC	NA	TRBJ1-2	TRBV18	few
CASSLGGREGRLHEQFF	TGCGCCAGCAGCTTGGGCGGCCGGGAGGGCCGTCTGCATGAGCAGTTCTTC	TRBD2	TRBJ2-1	TRBV5-1	many
CASSQQGGDTEAFF	TGTGCCAGCTCGCAACAGGGTGGCGACACTGAAGCTTTCTTT	NA	TRBJ1-1	TRBV18	NA
CASSQDILAGGTGELFF	TGTGCCAGCAGCCAAGATATACTAGCGGGAGGCACCGGGGAGCTGTTTTTT	TRBD2	TRBJ2-2	TRBV3-1	few
CASSYRTSGGVYNEQFF	TGTGCCAGCAGTTATCGGACTAGCGGGGGGGTTTACAATGAGCAGTTCTTC	TRBD2	TRBJ2-1	TRBV12-3/TRBV12-4	few
CANPPEELTEAFF	TGTGCCAATCCCCCAGAGGAACTCACTGAAGCTTTCTTT	NA	TRBJ1-1	TRBV2	NA
CASRDVLRDRGETQYF	TGTGCCAGTAGAGATGTCCTCCGGGACAGGGGTGAGACCCAGTACTTC	TRBD1	TRBJ2-5	TRBV19	NA
CASSQGAFGNEQFF	TGTGCCAGCTCCCAGGGGGCTTTCGGCAATGAGCAGTTCTTC	TRBD1	TRBJ2-1	TRBV9	NA
CASSLAWSGETQYF	TGTGCCAGCAGCTTAGCTTGGTCGGGAGAGACCCAGTACTTC	NA	TRBJ2-5	TRBV7-9	few
CATSTTANQPQHF	TGTGCCACCAGCACAACAGCAAATCAGCCCCAGCATTTT	NA	TRBJ1-5	TRBV15	few
CASSLGPGNEAFF	TGTGCCAGCAGTTTAGGGCCGGGAAATGAAGCTTTCTTT	NA	TRBJ1-1	TRBV12-3/TRBV12-4	few
CASSLIWTGDAFF	TGTGCCAGCAGTTTAATATGGACAGGGGACGCTTTCTTT	TRBD1	TRBJ1-1	TRBV12-3/TRBV12-4	few
CASSLGDKGYERYF	TGTGCCAGCAGCTTAGGAGACAAGGGCTACGAGCGGTACTTC	NA	TRBJ2-7	TRBV7-9	few
CSVGRAGTDTQYF	TGCAGCGTTGGACGAGCGGGCACAGATACGCAGTATTTT	NA	TRBJ2-3	TRBV29-1	NA
CASSSTGWGFSGNTIYF	TGTGCCAGCAGTTCGACAGGATGGGGTTTCTCTGGAAACACCATATATTTT	NA	TRBJ1-3	TRBV7-6	NA
CASSALAGGPIANTGELFF	TGTGCCAGCAGCGCACTAGCGGGGGGGCCGATCGCGAACACCGGGGAGCTGTTTTTT	TRBD2	TRBJ2-2	TRBV9	few
CASSLSRIYEQYF	TGTGCCAGCAGCTTAAGTCGGATTTACGAGCAGTACTTC	NA	TRBJ2-7	TRBV7-2	NA
CATLLGGFGNEQFF	TGTGCCACCCTCCTCGGGGGCTTTGGGAATGAGCAGTTCTTC	NA	TRBJ2-1	TRBV6-6	NA
CASSQAQGNTGELFF	TGTGCCAGCAGCCAAGCGCAGGGGAACACCGGGGAGCTGTTTTTT	NA	TRBJ2-2	TRBV3-1	NA
CASRDSRAKNIQYF	TGTGCCAGCCGGGACAGTAGAGCCAAAAACATTCAGTACTTC	TRBD1	TRBJ2-4	TRBV2	NA
CAWARVIGDHTEAFF	TGTGCCTGGGCCAGGGTAATCGGGGACCACACTGAAGCTTTCTTT	NA	TRBJ1-1	TRBV30	NA
CASSAQTGLELETQYF	TGTGCCAGCAGCGCTCAGACGGGACTGGAATTAGAGACCCAGTACTTC	NA	TRBJ2-5	TRBV7-9	many
CASSLFAGANDQPQHF	TGTGCCAGCAGCCTCTTCGCAGGGGCAAACGATCAGCCCCAGCATTTT	NA	TRBJ1-5	TRBV5-5	NA
CSTGGQGETQYF	TGCAGCACGGGGGGACAGGGAGAGACCCAGTACTTC	TRBD1	TRBJ2-5	TRBV20-1	few
CASSKSWRTPSTDTQYF	TGTGCCAGCAGCAAATCCTGGCGAACTCCTAGCACAGATACGCAGTATTTT	NA	TRBJ2-3	TRBV7-2	many
CASSEPRAHEQYF	TGTGCCAGCAGTGAACCCAGGGCCCACGAGCAGTACTTC	NA	TRBJ2-7	TRBV2	NA
CASRFYQGRGGETQYF	TGTGCCAGCAGGTTTTATCAGGGGAGAGGGGGGGAGACCCAGTACTTC	NA	TRBJ2-5	TRBV6-6	NA
CSAIPQGRHEKLFF	TGCAGTGCTATCCCACAGGGCCGTCATGAAAAACTGTTTTTT	NA	TRBJ1-4	TRBV20-1	once
CASSPGLAGAEQYF	TGTGCCAGCTCCCCGGGACTAGCGGGAGCCGAGCAGTACTTC	TRBD2	TRBJ2-7	TRBV18	NA
CASSYKSRAPVYTEAFF	TGTGCCAGCAGCTACAAGAGCCGAGCACCAGTATACACTGAAGCTTTCTTT	NA	TRBJ1-1	TRBV7-2	NA
CSAPKRGTPYNEQFF	TGCAGTGCTCCTAAGCGGGGGACCCCCTACAATGAGCAGTTCTTC	TRBD2	TRBJ2-1	TRBV20-1	many
CASSPPYGPNEQFF	TGTGCCAGCAGCCCTCCCTACGGTCCCAATGAGCAGTTCTTC	NA	TRBJ2-1	TRBV7-9	few
CASRSTTGVPGNTIYF	TGCGCCAGCAGATCTACTACAGGGGTCCCTGGAAACACCATATATTTT	TRBD1	TRBJ1-3	TRBV5-1	few
CASSPSWQGSTDTQYF	TGCGCCAGCAGCCCCTCATGGCAGGGCAGCACAGATACGCAGTATTTT	NA	TRBJ2-3	TRBV5-1	few